This is a list of T cell receptor beta chains from one sample in a study of siplizumab effects on memory and regulatory T cells. Profiling relied on immunoSEQ multiplex PCR, and the TCRdb table lists in-frame clones only, not all of them. The sample yields about 100,000 clones, 94% seen once. The specimen was non-Treg CD4+ T cells sorted from blood. Receptors were obtained from a human donor in good health. CDR3s include the opening cysteine and the closing phenylalanine or tryptophan. The D gene is left open where the match is weak. Expanded clones get a size class; other rows say once, few or many, or leave the size out.

J | V | D | size | length | CDR3 | DNA
TRBJ2-7 | TRBV2 | TRBD1 | NA | 13 | CARGQGVNYEQYF | TGTGCCAGGGGACAGGGGGTAAACTACGAGCAGTACTTC
TRBJ2-1 | TRBV7-2 | NA | NA | 14 | CASSPHALYNEQFF | TGTGCCAGCAGCCCACATGCGCTATACAATGAGCAGTTCTTC
TRBJ1-4 | TRBV6-5 | NA | NA | 15 | CASGTPSRPNEKLFF | TGTGCCAGCGGAACTCCAAGCAGGCCTAATGAAAAACTGTTTTTT
TRBJ2-3 | TRBV4-2 | NA | NA | 15 | CASSQASSSWDTQYF | TGTGCCAGCAGCCAAGCTTCTAGCTCTTGGGATACGCAGTATTTT
TRBJ2-3 | TRBV5-4 | NA | NA | 15 | CASSQRQVYTDTQYF | TGTGCCAGCAGCCAAAGACAGGTCTACACAGATACGCAGTATTTT
TRBJ1-1 | TRBV19 | TRBD1 | few | 15 | CASSIDWTGDTEAFF | TGTGCCAGTAGTATAGATTGGACAGGAGACACTGAAGCTTTCTTT
TRBJ1-5 | TRBV5-6 | NA | once | 14 | CASNNLGANQPQHF | TGTGCCAGCAACAACCTAGGGGCAAATCAGCCCCAGCATTTT
TRBJ2-1 | TRBV18 | TRBD2 | NA | 17 | CASSSIAGGSSYNEQFF | TGTGCCAGCTCAAGCATAGCGGGAGGCAGCTCCTACAATGAGCAGTTCTTC
TRBJ2-1 | TRBV6-5 | NA | NA | 13 | CASGPKGYNEQFF | TGTGCCTCTGGGCCCAAGGGATACAATGAGCAGTTCTTC
TRBJ2-3 | TRBV9 | NA | NA | 13 | CASSVVRADTQYF | TGTGCCAGCAGCGTAGTCCGCGCAGATACGCAGTATTTT
TRBJ2-2 | TRBV9 | NA | NA | 16 | CASSVSHRTNTGELFF | TGTGCCAGCAGCGTATCGCACAGGACGAACACCGGGGAGCTGTTTTTT
TRBJ2-5 | TRBV2 | TRBD2 | NA | 14 | CASLAGLAEETQYF | TGTGCCAGCCTCGCCGGACTAGCGGAAGAGACCCAGTACTTC
TRBJ2-3 | TRBV12-5 | NA | NA | 15 | CASGPSSFSTDTQYF | TGTGCTAGTGGTCCCTCCTCTTTTAGCACAGATACGCAGTATTTT
TRBJ2-7 | TRBV6-1 | TRBD1 | NA | 15 | CASMAQPGQGYEQYF | TGTGCCAGCATGGCCCAGCCGGGACAGGGTTACGAGCAGTACTTC
TRBJ2-7 | TRBV30 | TRBD1 | NA | 11 | CAASSGGEQYF | TGTGCAGCAAGCTCAGGGGGCGAGCAGTACTTC
TRBJ2-7 | TRBV2 | TRBD1 | NA | 14 | CASSERTGPYEQYF | TGTGCCAGCAGTGAACGGACAGGGCCCTACGAGCAGTACTTC
TRBJ1-2 | TRBV19 | NA | NA | 13 | CASTDSAGRGYTF | TGTGCCAGTACCGACTCAGCGGGCCGGGGCTACACCTTC
TRBJ2-3 | TRBV2 | NA | NA | 16 | CASSELPGKVTDTQYF | TGTGCCAGCAGTGAGCTGCCGGGAAAGGTCACAGATACGCAGTATTTT
TRBJ2-7 | TRBV18 | NA | NA | 17 | CASSELFLGRQHYEQYF | TGTGCCAGCTCGGAGCTGTTTCTAGGTAGGCAACACTACGAGCAGTACTTC
TRBJ1-1 | TRBV27 | NA | NA | 15 | CASSLRAEGNTEAFF | TGTGCCAGCAGTTTACGGGCCGAAGGGAACACTGAAGCTTTCTTT
TRBJ2-7 | TRBV5-1 | NA | once | 16 | CASSLAQSTISYEQYF | TGCGCCAGCAGCTTAGCTCAGTCTACAATCTCCTACGAGCAGTACTTC